The sample holds many counts of the clone carrying this T cell receptor (beta chain). TCRdb's table, derived via immunoSEQ multiplex PCR, lists solely in-frame clones and lacks some. The table records 80,000 to 100,000 clones, about 86% of them present only once. V shed 1 base, J shed 5 bases, and the junction held 7 bases outside the gene matches. Germline V gives CDR1 SGHRS, CDR2 YFSETQ. The CDR3 contains 15 residues. This sample is part of a study of blood T cell repertoires in COVID-19. At the level of the study: The United States, Italy and Spain provided the acute and convalescent COVID-19 samples.

The chain employs TRBV5-1 and TRBJ2-7; the match to TRBD1 covers 9 bases. This TCR was recovered from a woman aged 80 or older in a cohort sampled during active or convalescent COVID-19. Material for sequencing was peripheral blood. In DNA, the CDR3 is TGCGCCAGCAGCTTGACCGGGACAGGGATCCACGAGCAGTACTTC. Its translation: CASSLTGTGIHEQYF. Full variable domain (remainder filled in from reference TRBV5-1 and TRBJ2-7): KAGVTQTPRYLIKTRGQQVTLSCSPISGHRSVSWYQQTPGQGLQFLFEYFSETQRNKGNFPGRFSGRQFSNSRSEMNVSTLELGDSALYLCASSLTGTGIHEQYFGPGTRLTVT.